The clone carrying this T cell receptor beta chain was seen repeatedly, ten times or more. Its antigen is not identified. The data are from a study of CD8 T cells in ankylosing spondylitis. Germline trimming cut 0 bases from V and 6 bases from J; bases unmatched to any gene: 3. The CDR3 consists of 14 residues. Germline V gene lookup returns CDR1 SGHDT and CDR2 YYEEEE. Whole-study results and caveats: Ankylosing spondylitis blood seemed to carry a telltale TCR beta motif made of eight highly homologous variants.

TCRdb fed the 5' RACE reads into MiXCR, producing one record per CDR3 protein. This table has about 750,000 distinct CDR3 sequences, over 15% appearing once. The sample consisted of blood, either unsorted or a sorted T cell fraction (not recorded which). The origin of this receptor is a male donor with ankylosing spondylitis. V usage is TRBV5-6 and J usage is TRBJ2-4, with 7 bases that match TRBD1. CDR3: CASSLEGAVNIQYF. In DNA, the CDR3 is TGTGCCAGCAGCTTGGAGGGGGCCGTAAACATTCAGTACTTC.